The rows below give T cell receptor beta chains drawn from one sample of a study of T cell responses to AZD1222 COVID-19 vaccine. Assay used: immunoSEQ multiplex PCR; TCRdb lists only in-frame clones, some missing. The table has 63,000 or so clones, 65% to 90% seen once. The specimen comprised peripheral blood, sampled on day 0 of AZD1222 vaccination. The receptor source for this set is an adult in good health. Each CDR3 is given with its conserved first and last residue. D genes are given only for firm matches. Size is stated for part of the rows, as once, few or many counts, or as a class when the clone is expanded.

TRBV6-7,TRBD2,14,TRBJ2-1,NA,TGTGCCAGCAGTTATAGCGGGGCGTACAATGAGCAGTTCTTC,CASSYSGAYNEQFF
TRBV19,NA,11,TRBJ2-7,NA,TGTGCCAGCCGGGGAGCCTACGAGCAGTACTTC,CASRGAYEQYF
TRBV27,NA,15,TRBJ2-7,NA,TGTGCCAGCAGTTTAGAGGCAGGGCGTACCTACGAGCAGTACTTC,CASSLEAGRTYEQYF
TRBV19,TRBD1,15,TRBJ2-7,few,TGTGCCAGTAGTATCGTGACAGGGGTTTCCTACGAGCAGTACTTC,CASSIVTGVSYEQYF
TRBV11-3,TRBD2,12,TRBJ2-5,NA,TGTGCCAGCAGCCGCGGGGGAGAGACCCAGTACTTC,CASSRGGETQYF
TRBV7-2,NA,18,TRBJ2-3,NA,TGTGCCAGCAGCTTGAGAGGGGGGGGGCTGGGGGGCACAGATACGCAGTATTTT,CASSLRGGGLGGTDTQYF
TRBV6-1,TRBD1,19,TRBJ1-2,few,TGTGCCAGCAGTGACCCCAGGGTGAGGGGGCAGTGGGGGACTTATGGCTACACCTTC,CASSDPRVRGQWGTYGYTF
TRBV12-5,NA,11,TRBJ1-5,NA,TGTGCTAGTGGTTCAATTCAGCCCCAGCATTTT,CASGSIQPQHF
TRBV7-3,NA,14,TRBJ1-2,NA,TGTGCCAGCAGCTTAGAGGACTACCTCTATGGCTACACCTTC,CASSLEDYLYGYTF
TRBV19,TRBD1,15,TRBJ1-1,NA,TGTGCCAGTTTTTCCGGGGACAGGGGGGGCACTGAAGCTTTCTTT,CASFSGDRGGTEAFF
TRBV7-8,TRBD1,16,TRBJ1-2,NA,TGTGCCAGCAGCTTAAGACAGGGGGCGTTGATTTTTGGCTACACCTTC,CASSLRQGALIFGYTF
TRBV7-2,TRBD1,17,TRBJ2-3,NA,TGTGCCAGCAGCTTAGCGGGACAGGGGGCGCGACCAGATACGCAGTATTTT,CASSLAGQGARPDTQYF